The rows below give T cell receptor beta chains drawn from one sample of a study of blood T cell repertoires in COVID-19. The assay was immunoSEQ multiplex PCR, and TCRdb's table has in-frame clones only and misses some. Of roughly 500,000 clones listed, roughly 88% are singletons. The material sequenced was PBMCs or T cells enriched from blood (not recorded which). Every receptor here comes from a woman in her thirties or forties who had recovered from COVID-19. CDR3s include the opening cysteine and the closing phenylalanine or tryptophan. A D gene is named only where the DNA matches it firmly. Clone size is not always given. Where it is, it says once, few, many or a class for expanded clones.

J,D,V,size,CDR3,DNA
TRBJ2-2,-,TRBV13,-,CASSLGLIGQTMGGELFF,TGTGCCAGCAGCTTAGGCCTAATTGGACAGACCATGGGCGGGGAGCTGTTTTTT
TRBJ2-2,TRBD2,TRBV5-6,-,CASSRSTSRVTGELFF,TGTGCCAGCAGCAGGTCGACTAGCAGGGTGACCGGGGAGCTGTTTTTT
TRBJ1-5,TRBD1,TRBV5-6,-,CASSLKGGQGYQPQHF,TGTGCCAGCAGCTTGAAAGGGGGACAGGGATATCAGCCCCAGCATTTT
TRBJ1-3,-,TRBV28,-,CASRRRGDSGNTIYF,TGTGCCAGCAGACGACGGGGGGACTCTGGAAACACCATATATTTT
TRBJ2-3,TRBD1,TRBV12-3/TRBV12-4,-,CATRQGATDTQYF,TGTGCCACCAGGCAGGGGGCCACAGATACGCAGTATTTT
TRBJ2-7,TRBD2,TRBV7-2,-,CASSLVWGGGTYEQYF,TGTGCCAGCAGCTTAGTGTGGGGCGGGGGGACCTACGAGCAGTACTTC
TRBJ2-4,-,TRBV5-1,-,CASRGDAKNIQYF,TGCGCCAGCAGAGGGGATGCCAAAAACATTCAGTACTTC
TRBJ1-2,-,TRBV18,-,CASSNGHLRYGYTF,TGTGCCAGCTCAAATGGGCATCTCCGCTATGGCTACACCTTC
TRBJ2-5,TRBD1,TRBV5-1,once,CASSLAGTGIGETQYF,TGCGCCAGCAGCTTGGCTGGGACAGGGATCGGAGAGACCCAGTACTTC
TRBJ2-1,TRBD2,TRBV23-1,-,CASSHTSGSSYNEQFF,TGCGCCAGCAGTCACACTAGCGGGAGTTCCTACAATGAGCAGTTCTTC
TRBJ2-7,-,TRBV28,-,CASSLTVYEQYF,TGTGCCAGCAGTTTAACAGTCTACGAGCAGTACTTC
TRBJ1-2,TRBD1,TRBV5-1,once,CASSYTGDNYGYTF,TGCGCCAGCAGCTACACAGGGGATAACTATGGCTACACCTTC
TRBJ1-6,-,TRBV27,-,CASSLLAGRGRGNSPLHF,TGTGCCAGCAGTTTGTTGGCGGGCAGGGGTAGAGGAAACTCACCCCTCCACTTT
TRBJ1-1,-,TRBV5-1,-,CASRPGGSGVWTEAFF,TGCGCCAGCCGCCCGGGGGGTTCAGGGGTGTGGACTGAAGCTTTCTTT
TRBJ2-7,-,TRBV18,-,CASSLSLAYEQYF,TGTGCCAGCTCCCTCTCTTTAGCCTACGAGCAGTACTTC
TRBJ1-1,TRBD1,TRBV27,-,CASSYLTPTGGNTEAFF,TGTGCCAGCAGCTATCTTACCCCAACAGGGGGGAACACTGAAGCTTTCTTT
TRBJ2-1,TRBD2,TRBV15,-,CATSRGPGGYNEQFF,TGTGCCACCAGCAGAGGGCCGGGGGGATACAATGAGCAGTTCTTC
TRBJ1-2,TRBD1,TRBV6-1,few,CASSEQGDYGYTF,TGTGCCAGCAGTGAACAGGGGGACTATGGCTACACCTTC
TRBJ2-1,TRBD1,TRBV5-1,-,CASSIGQAELSYNEQFF,TGCGCCAGCAGCATTGGACAGGCCGAACTTTCCTACAATGAGCAGTTCTTC
TRBJ2-1,TRBD2,TRBV4-3,-,CASSQASGRPYNEQFF,TGCGCCAGCAGCCAAGCTAGCGGGAGACCCTACAATGAGCAGTTCTTC
TRBJ1-5,TRBD1,TRBV6-6,few,CASSRRGQHSNQPQHF,TGTGCCAGCAGTCGAAGGGGACAGCATAGCAATCAGCCCCAGCATTTT
TRBJ2-7,TRBD1,TRBV6-5,-,CASRDPGQGFYEQYF,TGTGCCAGCAGAGACCCGGGACAGGGGTTCTACGAGCAGTACTTC
TRBJ2-7,-,TRBV19,-,CASSIDPLGSLEEQYF,TGTGCCAGTAGTATAGATCCCCTAGGATCACTGGAAGAGCAGTACTTC
TRBJ2-5,-,TRBV11-2,-,CASSLEVRGSFQETQYF,TGTGCCAGCAGCTTAGAGGTTAGGGGCAGCTTCCAAGAGACCCAGTACTTC
TRBJ2-2,TRBD2,TRBV7-6,many,CASSLVLAGGTNTGELFF,TGTGCCAGCAGCTTAGTACTAGCGGGAGGAACGAACACCGGGGAGCTGTTTTTT
TRBJ1-4,-,TRBV29-1,-,CSVSYPDSYNEKLFF,TGCAGCGTCTCCTACCCGGACAGTTATAATGAAAAACTGTTTTTT
TRBJ2-2,TRBD1,TRBV27,-,CASRRTGTGGTGELFF,TGTGCCAGCCGACGAACCGGGACAGGAGGCACCGGGGAGCTGTTTTTT
TRBJ1-4,-,TRBV13,-,CASSPRQSNEKLFF,TGTGCCAGCAGCCCTCGACAGTCGAATGAAAAACTGTTTTTT
TRBJ2-2,-,TRBV30,-,CAWRSGGTGELFF,TGTGCCTGGAGATCCGGGGGTACCGGGGAGCTGTTTTTT
TRBJ2-5,TRBD1,TRBV28,-,CASSVPGQNLAQYF,TGTGCCAGCAGTGTGCCGGGACAGAACCTCGCCCAGTACTTC
TRBJ1-2,-,TRBV10-3,-,CAISESGGGGYTF,TGTGCCATCAGTGAGTCGGGGGGTGGAGGCTACACCTTC
TRBJ2-6,-,TRBV18,-,CASSPRQFSGANVLTF,TGTGCCAGCTCACCCCGACAGTTCTCTGGGGCCAACGTCCTGACTTTC
TRBJ1-1,-,TRBV7-9,-,CASSLAEGGSPEAFF,TGTGCCAGCAGCTTGGCGGAGGGTGGGTCACCTGAAGCTTTCTTT
TRBJ2-5,TRBD2,TRBV7-2,-,CASSLKILAGTNQQETQYF,TGTGCCAGCAGCTTGAAAATCCTAGCGGGAACGAATCAACAAGAGACCCAGTACTTC
TRBJ1-5,TRBD1,TRBV19,few,CASIGQGGQPQHF,TGTGCCAGTATAGGACAGGGCGGTCAGCCCCAGCATTTT
TRBJ2-1,TRBD2,TRBV6-2/TRBV6-3,-,CASSYSSSGSYNEQFF,TGTGCCAGCAGTTACTCGTCTAGCGGGTCTTACAATGAGCAGTTCTTC
TRBJ2-5,TRBD1,TRBV3-1/TRBV3-2,-,CASSFDRVQETQYF,TGTGCCAGCAGCTTCGACAGGGTACAAGAGACCCAGTACTTC
TRBJ2-2,-,TRBV7-9,-,CASSFGSARNTGELFF,TGTGCCAGCAGCTTTGGGAGCGCTAGGAACACCGGGGAGCTGTTTTTT
TRBJ2-7,-,TRBV5-1,-,CASSLETGYEQYF,TGCGCCAGCAGCTTGGAAACCGGCTACGAGCAGTACTTC
TRBJ1-1,-,TRBV5-1,-,CASSLVVTTDTEAFF,TGCGCCAGCAGCTTGGTCGTCACTACGGACACTGAAGCTTTCTTT
TRBJ2-2,TRBD2,TRBV5-1,-,CASSSGTSGRAVGTGELFF,TGCGCCAGCAGCTCGGGGACTAGCGGGAGGGCCGTCGGCACCGGGGAGCTGTTTTTT
TRBJ2-7,-,TRBV6-5,-,CASSYVRTRVSYEQYF,TGTGCCAGCAGTTACGTAAGGACACGCGTCTCCTACGAGCAGTACTTC
TRBJ2-3,-,TRBV5-6,once,CASSLASPRADTQYF,TGTGCCAGCAGCTTGGCTAGCCCAAGAGCAGATACGCAGTATTTT
TRBJ1-5,-,TRBV19,-,CASSTLGFNQPQHF,TGTGCCAGTAGTACCCTCGGGTTCAATCAGCCCCAGCATTTT
TRBJ1-6,-,TRBV6-2/TRBV6-3,-,CASSYPTGNSDSPLHF,TGTGCCAGCAGTTACCCCACAGGGAATTCGGATTCACCCCTCCACTTT
TRBJ1-5,TRBD1,TRBV28,-,CASRGGQLSNQPQHF,TGTGCCAGCAGGGGGGGACAGCTTAGCAATCAGCCCCAGCATTTT